The T cell receptor (beta chain) under discussion was sequenced for a study of blood T cells in healthy people across ages. Between the trimmed V and J ends, which lost 6 bases and 4 bases, there was a span of 24 bases. The CDR3 loop spans 16 amino acids. The germline V gene has CDR1 DFQATT and CDR2 SNEGSKA (reference sequence). PCR was performed a second time for roughly 7 to 11 cycles using a sample-barcoded 5' primer and a J-beta primer mix. TCRdb re-derived calls from the 5' RACE reads in MiXCR, one entry per CDR3 protein. The sample yields roughly 800,000 distinct CDR3 sequences, 58% seen once. This clonotype was recorded a few times. Its cognate antigen is unknown. Study outcomes and limitations: No conclusive comparison of naive versus antigen-experienced cells was possible with unsorted PBMCs. Older age went with lower TCR beta diversity per million T cells, in a roughly linear way.

The chain combines TRBV20-1 with TRBJ2-5, with a weak D call TRBD1 (5 bases). Sequenced: blood. The source is a man under 40 in good health. For the CDR3, the DNA is TGCAGTGCAAGGACACCACAGAGCAGAAGGGCAGAGACCCAGTACTTC. Protein sequence: CSARTPQSRRAETQYF.